The T cell receptor beta chain under discussion was sequenced for a study of human T cells and chemical hapten exposure. Notes on the study in general: Expanded TCRs were compared with controls, and the expanded TCRs formed significantly more large CDR3 similarity clusters.

This clonotype was observed a handful of times. What it binds is not known. TCRdb used MiXCR to reprocess the RACE reads, holding one entry per CDR3 protein. The sample gives approximately 370,000 distinct CDR3 sequences, 5.5% of which show up once; roughly 8.2% is in the top ten. This CDR3 has 18 amino acids. Unmatched junction bases numbered 11, after V lost 3 bases and J lost 1 base. Germline assignment: CDR1 SGHRS and CDR2 YFSETQ. The time point was: pre-sensitization, week 0. Treatment defined: therapeutic diphenylcyclopropenone sensitization with weekly scalp DPC. Material: whole blood, obtained in connection with sensitization to the hapten diphenylcyclopropenone (DPC). The chain joins TRBV5-1 to TRBJ2-3, with TRBD2 matching 10 bases. This TCR was sampled from a young woman with alopecia areata. Some clones in this sample may be carry-over from other donors' samples. The CDR3: CASSCELTSGECTDTQYF. CDR3 sequence (DNA): TGCGCCAGCAGCTGCGAATTAACTAGCGGGGAGTGCACAGATACGCAGTATTTT. The full variable domain, completed using reference TRBV5-1 and TRBJ2-3, is KAGVTQTPRYLIKTRGQQVTLSCSPISGHRSVSWYQQTPGQGLQFLFEYFSETQRNKGNFPGRFSGRQFSNSRSEMNVSTLELGDSALYLCASSCELTSGECTDTQYFGPGTRLTVL.